Included here is one T cell receptor beta chain sequence, with context. The antigen is not known. The CDR3 extends over 13 amino acids. Germline V lookup: CDR1 MGHDK, CDR2 SYGVNS. With 6 bases removed from V and 7 bases from J, the gap between germline ends came to 12 bases. Individual cDNA molecules were tagged with unique molecular identifiers. Via MiXCR, TCRdb re-called the 5' RACE reads, giving one row per CDR3 protein. The table has over 80,000 distinct CDR3 sequences, 14% to 15% seen once. This record belongs to a study of early T cells in non-severe SARS-CoV-2 infection. About the research overall: Sequencing was performed on bulk RNA from unsorted whole blood, leaving chains unpaired. Overall study findings and caveats: Sequences matched to VDJdb favored anti-spike CD8 responses, while private and CD4 specificities were missed.

V and J are TRBV25-1 and TRBJ1-4, with D hard to call. This receptor was taken from an adult who was a healthcare worker with PCR-confirmed SARS-CoV-2 infection or an uninfected control (not recorded which). Sequencing used whole blood. The CDR3 loop reads CASSPISSEKLFF. CDR3 in DNA: TGTGCCAGCAGCCCGATTTCCAGTGAAAAACTGTTTTTT. The entire variable domain, with the rest obtained from reference TRBV25-1 and TRBJ1-4, is as follows: EADIYQTPRYLVIGTGKKITLECSQTMGHDKMYWYQQDPGMELHLIHYSYGVNSTEKGDLSSESTVSRIRTEHFPLTLESARPSHTSQYLCASSPISSEKLFFGSGTQLSVL.